The 21 T cell receptor beta chains below were found in one sample sequenced in a study of T cell changes during pregnancy in multiple sclerosis. TCRdb keeps only in-frame clones here, not all; method: immunoSEQ multiplex PCR. The table lists 50,000 to 70,000 clones, 92% of them singletons. Sequenced material: peripheral blood, taken in the first trimester of pregnancy. These receptors were taken from a female donor with multiple sclerosis, enrolled in a pregnancy study.

The chain combines TRBV18 with TRBJ1-1; a possible D gene is TRBD1 (6 bases). The ends were cut back, 4 bases at V and 0 bases at J, with 27 bases in the middle. This CDR3 region has 20 residues. In germline, CDR1 is KGHSH, CDR2 LQKENI. The CDR3 nucleotides read TGTGCCAGCTCACTTTCGGACAGTTACGACGCCGAAGGGGTGAACACTGAAGCTTTCTTT. It codes for CASSLSDSYDAEGVNTEAFF.

The J gene is TRBJ2-7, the V gene TRBV4-3, with D maybe TRBD2 (6 bases). Trimming took off 1 base at V and 4 bases at J, with 20 bases between the two ends. The CDR3 runs 17 residues. Germline V gene lookup returns CDR1 LGHNA and CDR2 YSLEER. The CDR3 here is CASSQGLEAGRGYEQYF. The CDR3 DNA reads as TGCGCCAGCAGCCAAGGTCTAGAGGCGGGGCGCGGGTACGAGCAGTACTTC.

The chain carries TRBV5-4 and TRBJ2-5; TRBD2 aligns across 7 bases. Germline V gene lookup returns CDR1 SGHNT and CDR2 YYREEE (reference sequence). This CDR3 has 16 amino acids. The junction had 12 bases not matched to a gene; V was cut back by 2 bases and J by 5 bases. CDR3 in amino acids: CASSFPGGREHETQYF. CDR3 DNA sequence: TGTGCCAGCAGCTTCCCCGGGGGGAGGGAGCATGAGACCCAGTACTTC.

This sequence joins TRBV11-3 and TRBJ1-2; TRBD1 matches 7 bases. V lost 1 base to trimming and J lost 8 bases; unmatched junction nucleotides: 4. Looked up from germline, CDR1 is SGHNT and CDR2 is YENEEA. CDR3 length equals 13 residues. As DNA, the CDR3 is TGTGCCAGCAGCTTAGGACAGGGTAACGGCTACACCTTC. It translates to CASSLGQGNGYTF.

V gene TRBV19 combines with J gene TRBJ2-3, with a possible D match to TRBD2 (6 bases). Germline CDR1 LNHDA, CDR2 SQIVND (reference sequence). This CDR3 is built from 13 residues. Trimming took 6 bases from V and 0 from J, leaving 7 bases between them. CDR3: CASRLASTDTQYF. CDR3 in DNA: TGTGCCAGTAGGCTAGCGAGCACAGATACGCAGTATTTT.

This chain joins TRBV6-4 and TRBJ2-3; 8 nucleotides agree with TRBD2. V was pared by 5 bases and J by 2 bases, with 3 bases of the junction left unmatched. This CDR3 has 14 amino acids. In germline, CDR1 is MRHNA, CDR2 SNTAGT. CDR3 nucleotides: TGTGCCAGCAGTACCGGGGGGGACACAGATACGCAGTATTTT. It encodes CASSTGGDTDTQYF.

The chain combines TRBV18 with TRBJ1-6; maybe TRBD1 (5 bases). Trimming cost V 5 bases and J 4 bases, with 9 bases left between them. Germline CDR1 KGHSH, CDR2 LQKENI. CDR3 length: 14 residues. CDR3 amino acids: CASSAQGYNSPLHF. CDR3 sequence (DNA): TGTGCCAGCTCAGCCCAGGGTTATAATTCACCCCTCCACTTT.

The V call is TRBV19, the J call TRBJ1-6; 8 nucleotides agree with TRBD1. Trimming cost V 4 bases and J 4 bases; bases outside gene matches: 6. This CDR3 region has 16 residues. CDR1 and CDR2 (germline): LNHDA, SQIVND (reference sequence). The CDR3 DNA reads TGTGCCAGTAGTACCGACAGGGGCCGGTATAATTCACCCCTCCACTTT. Encoded protein: CASSTDRGRYNSPLHF. The full variable domain, with the rest looked up from reference TRBV19 and TRBJ1-6, is DGGITQSPKYLFRKEGQNVTLSCEQNLNHDAMYWYRQDPGQGLRLIYYSQIVNDFQKGDIAEGYSVSREKKESFPLTVTSAQKNPTAFYLCASSTDRGRYNSPLHFGNGTRLTVT.

The chain is built from TRBV29-1 and TRBJ2-4; D uncertain. CDR1 and CDR2 (germline): SQVTM, ANQGSEA. The CDR3 spans 11 residues. Trimming left V 5 bases short and J 5 bases short, with 7 bases between. The CDR3 DNA is TGCAGCGTTTCTCTACAAAACATTCAGTACTTC. Its translation is CSVSLQNIQYF.

This chain uses TRBV4-3 with TRBJ1-1; 7 bases are shared with TRBD1. This CDR3 is 15 amino acids long. J gave up 7 bases and V 0 bases, and 8 bases lay outside the gene matches. Germline V gene sequence: CDR1 LGHNA, CDR2 YSLEER. CDR3 nucleotide sequence: TGCGCCAGCAGCCAAGATCAGGGGGTTTGGATTGAAGCTTTCTTT. It is translated as CASSQDQGVWIEAFF.

The V and J genes are TRBV19 and TRBJ1-2, with 8 nucleotides matching TRBD1. V shed 5 bases and J 6 bases; nucleotides not matched to a gene: 11. The CDR3 has 15 residues. Germline-derived CDR1 and CDR2 are LNHDA and SQIVND (reference sequence). For the CDR3, the DNA is TGTGCCAGTAGTGCCTGGACAGGGAACATCGATGGCTACACCTTC. It translates to CASSAWTGNIDGYTF. The complete variable domain, with remaining parts taken from reference TRBV19 and TRBJ1-2, reads DGGITQSPKYLFRKEGQNVTLSCEQNLNHDAMYWYRQDPGQGLRLIYYSQIVNDFQKGDIAEGYSVSREKKESFPLTVTSAQKNPTAFYLCASSAWTGNIDGYTFGSGTRLTVV.

This chain links TRBV19 with TRBJ2-3, with D perhaps matching TRBD2 (7 bases). Trimming removed 5 bases from V and 1 base from J, with 10 bases in between. The CDR3 is made up of 14 amino acids. Germline CDR1 is LNHDA and CDR2 is SQIVND (reference sequence). The CDR3 DNA reads as TGTGCCAGTAGTTGGGGGGGCCGCACAGATACGCAGTATTTT. Protein sequence: CASSWGGRTDTQYF.

The chain links TRBV7-2 to TRBJ2-7; 8 nucleotides match TRBD2. The germline gives CDR1 SGHTA, CDR2 FQGNSA. The J segment lost 7 bases and the V segment lost 5 bases, leaving 10 bases of the junction unmatched. The CDR3 loop spans 14 amino acids. The CDR3 loop is CASSRGWRGGEQYF. The CDR3 coding sequence is TGTGCCAGCAGCCGAGGGTGGCGCGGGGGGGAGCAGTACTTC.

The V gene is TRBV19, the J gene TRBJ2-7; a possible D gene is TRBD1 (6 bases). The CDR3 sequence is 14 residues long. Germline V CDR1 and CDR2: LNHDA, SQIVND (reference sequence). The V end lost 7 bases, the J end lost 3 bases, and 16 bases lay between the germline ends. For the CDR3, the DNA is TGTGCCAGTACCCCCACAGGGTTCAGCTACGAGCAGTACTTC. Residues: CASTPTGFSYEQYF.

This chain connects TRBV4-3 to TRBJ1-4, with a weak D call TRBD1 (5 bases). V dropped 2 bases and J dropped 2 bases, with 9 bases sitting between them. The CDR3 contains 15 residues. CDR1 is LGHNA, CDR2 YSLEER, per germline. CDR3: CASSQSPGTNEKLFF. The DNA for the CDR3 is TGCGCCAGCAGCCAAAGTCCAGGGACTAATGAAAAACTGTTTTTT.

V is TRBV5-4 and J is TRBJ2-1, with 15 bases lining up with TRBD2. The germline V gene has CDR1 SGHNT and CDR2 YYREEE (reference sequence). With 4 bases clipped from V and 1 base from J, the junction kept 6 bases outside the gene matches. CDR3 length equals 18 residues. The CDR3 region is CASSTGLAGGWSYNEQFF. The CDR3 DNA follows: TGTGCCAGCAGCACGGGACTAGCGGGGGGCTGGTCCTACAATGAGCAGTTCTTC.

CDR3 bases: TGTGCCAGCAGTGAAGGACACCCCTCTGGAAACACCATATATTTT. Translating gives CASSEGHPSGNTIYF. This rearrangement joins TRBV2 to TRBJ1-3; D ambiguous. Per germline, CDR1 SNHLY and CDR2 FYNNEI. This CDR3 is 15 amino acids long. Trimming cost V 1 base and J 0 bases, with 7 bases left between them.

On this clone: Germline and junction disagree at one end, which may indicate a read error. The chain employs TRBV7-3 and TRBJ2-1, with 12 bases identical to TRBD2. The CDR3 covers 15 residues. Germline V gene lookup returns CDR1 SGHTA and CDR2 FQGTGA. As DNA, the CDR3 is TGTGCCAGCAGGTTACCCTATCGGACTAGCGGGGTTATGCTCTTC. It codes for CASRLPYRTSGVMLF.

The chain combines TRBV4-3 with TRBJ2-5; the D is unclear. The last part of the DNA fits TRBJ2-7 better; the J call may be wrong. Germline loops: CDR1 LGHNA, CDR2 YSLEER. The CDR3 consists of 12 residues. The DNA of the CDR3 is TGCGCCAGCAGCCCTAGATCCTACGAGCAGTACTTC. Its protein is CASSPRSYEQYF.

In nucleotides, the CDR3 is TGCAGCGTTGAAGCCCCGGGGACTGAAGCTTTCTTT. Amino acids: CSVEAPGTEAFF. The J gene is TRBJ1-1, the V gene TRBV29-1, with unresolved D. Germline CDR1 reads SQVTM; CDR2 reads ANQGSEA. The CDR3 contains 12 residues. V was cut by 1 base and J by 5 bases, with 8 bases left in between.

This rearrangement joins TRBV12-5 to TRBJ1-6; no definite D call. CDR1 is LGHNT, CDR2 FRNRAP, per germline. V was clipped by 2 bases and J by 0 bases, with 14 bases between them. This CDR3 spans 18 amino acids. CDR3 nucleotides: TGTGCTAGTGGTTTGCTCCCCCCCCTAAGCTCCTATAATTCACCCCTCCACTTT. This codes for CASGLLPPLSSYNSPLHF. Variable domain in full (rest from reference TRBV12-5 and TRBJ1-6): DARVTQTPRHKVTEMGQEVTMRCQPILGHNTVFWYRQTMMQGLELLAYFRNRAPLDDSGMPKDRFSAEMPDATLATLKIQPSEPRDSAVYFCASGLLPPLSSYNSPLHFGNGTRLTVT.